These T cell receptor beta chains were read from a single sample in a study of cytotoxic CD8 clonotypes in ibrutinib-treated CLL. Assay used: immunoSEQ multiplex PCR; TCRdb lists only in-frame clones, some missing. The table has fewer than 100,000 clones, 75% to 85% seen once. The sequenced sample was PBMCs, obtained after 12 months of ibrutinib treatment. The receptors were gathered from a human donor with chronic lymphocytic leukemia. The conserved cysteine and the conserved F or W are not part of the CDR3 here.

TRBJ2-7 | TRBV6-5 | ASSGTEFYEQY
TRBJ2-2 | TRBV6-4 | ASSRSGTTGELF
TRBJ2-1 | TRBV19 | ASSIGAYNEQF
TRBJ2-7 | TRBV10-3 | AIGRGVSYEQY
TRBJ1-4 | TRBV30 | AWSPVGGYEKLF
TRBJ2-3 | TRBV30 | AWTLGGTSDTQY
TRBJ1-2 | TRBV27 | ASTPGDDYGYT
TRBJ1-2 | TRBV6-5 | ASSRDTAAFFH
TRBJ2-1 | TRBV2 | ASSPRTSSVNEQF
TRBJ2-5 | TRBV7-9 | ASSQEQETQY